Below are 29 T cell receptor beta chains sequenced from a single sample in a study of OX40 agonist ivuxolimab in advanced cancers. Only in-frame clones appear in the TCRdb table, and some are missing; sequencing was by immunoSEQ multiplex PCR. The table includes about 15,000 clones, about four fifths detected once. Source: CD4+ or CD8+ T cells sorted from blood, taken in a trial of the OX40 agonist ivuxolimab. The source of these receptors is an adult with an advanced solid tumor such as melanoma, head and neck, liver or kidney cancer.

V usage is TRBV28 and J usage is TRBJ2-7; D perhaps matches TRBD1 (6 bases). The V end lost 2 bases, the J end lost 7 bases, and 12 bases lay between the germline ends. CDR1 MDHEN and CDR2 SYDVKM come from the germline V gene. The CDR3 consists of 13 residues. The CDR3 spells CASSLQGLEEQYF. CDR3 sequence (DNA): TGTGCCAGCAGTTTACAGGGGTTAGAGGAGCAGTACTTC.

This chain's CDR3 is CASSPPEREDIQYF. Written as DNA, the CDR3 is TGTGCCAGCAGCCCACCCGAGAGGGAGGACATTCAGTACTTC. The genes are TRBV9 and TRBJ2-4; D possibly corresponds to TRBD2 (6 bases). This CDR3 is 14 amino acids long. Germline loops: CDR1 SGDLS, CDR2 YYNGEE. Trimming stripped 4 bases from V and 8 bases from J, with 16 bases between.

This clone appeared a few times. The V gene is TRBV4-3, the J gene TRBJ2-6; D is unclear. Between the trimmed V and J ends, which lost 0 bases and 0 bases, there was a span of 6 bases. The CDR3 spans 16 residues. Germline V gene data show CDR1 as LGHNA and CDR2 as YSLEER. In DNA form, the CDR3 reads TGCGCCAGCAGCCAAGAGGCAGCCTCTGGGGCCAACGTCCTGACTTTC. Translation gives CASSQEAASGANVLTF.

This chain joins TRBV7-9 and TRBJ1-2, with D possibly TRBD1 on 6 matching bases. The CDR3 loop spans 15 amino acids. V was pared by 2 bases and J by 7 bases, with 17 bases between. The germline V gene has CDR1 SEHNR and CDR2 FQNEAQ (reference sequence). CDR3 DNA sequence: TGTGCCAGCAGCTTAAAGGGGCAGGGGTTCAGTGGCTACACCTTC. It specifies CASSLKGQGFSGYTF.

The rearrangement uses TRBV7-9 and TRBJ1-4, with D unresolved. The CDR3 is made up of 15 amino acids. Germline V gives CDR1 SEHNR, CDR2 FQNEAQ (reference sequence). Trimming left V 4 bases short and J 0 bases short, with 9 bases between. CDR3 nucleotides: TGTGCCAGCAGCTCTCCGTTTGCAACTAATGAAAAACTGTTTTTT. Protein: CASSSPFATNEKLFF.

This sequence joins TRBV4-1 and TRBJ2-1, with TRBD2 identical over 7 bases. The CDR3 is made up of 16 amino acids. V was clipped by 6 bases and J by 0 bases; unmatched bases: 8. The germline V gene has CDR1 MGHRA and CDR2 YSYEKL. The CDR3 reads CASRASGPNSYNEQFF. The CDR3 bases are TGCGCCAGCAGAGCTAGCGGACCTAACTCCTACAATGAGCAGTTCTTC.

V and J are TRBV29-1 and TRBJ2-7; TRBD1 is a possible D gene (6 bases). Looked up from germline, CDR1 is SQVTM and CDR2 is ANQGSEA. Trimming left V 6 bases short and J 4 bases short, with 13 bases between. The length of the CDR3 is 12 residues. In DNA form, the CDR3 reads TGCAGCGTCTCAGAACAGGGATACGAGCAGTACTTC. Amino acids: CSVSEQGYEQYF.

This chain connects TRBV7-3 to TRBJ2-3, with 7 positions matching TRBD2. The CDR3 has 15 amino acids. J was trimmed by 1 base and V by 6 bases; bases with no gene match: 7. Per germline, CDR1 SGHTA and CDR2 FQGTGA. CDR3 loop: CASSTLGGGTDTQYF. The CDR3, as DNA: TGTGCCAGCAGTACCCTTGGGGGGGGCACAGATACGCAGTATTTT.

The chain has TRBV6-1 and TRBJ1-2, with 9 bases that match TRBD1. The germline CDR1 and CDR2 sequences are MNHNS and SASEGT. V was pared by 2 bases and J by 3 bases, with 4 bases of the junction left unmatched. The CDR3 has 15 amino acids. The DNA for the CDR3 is TGTGCCAGCAGTGAATCCGGGACAGGGTACTATGGCTACACCTTC. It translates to CASSESGTGYYGYTF.

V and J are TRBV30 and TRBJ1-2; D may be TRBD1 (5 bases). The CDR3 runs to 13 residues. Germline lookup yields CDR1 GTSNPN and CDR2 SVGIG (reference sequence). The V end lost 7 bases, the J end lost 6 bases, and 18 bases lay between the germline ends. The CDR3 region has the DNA TGTGCCTTCCCGTTAGACAGAGCTGATGGCTACACCTTC. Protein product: CAFPLDRADGYTF.

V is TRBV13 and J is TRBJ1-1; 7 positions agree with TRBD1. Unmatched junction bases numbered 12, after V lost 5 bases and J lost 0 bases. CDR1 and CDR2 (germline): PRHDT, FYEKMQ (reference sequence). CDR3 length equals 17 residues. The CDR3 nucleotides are TGTGCCAGCAGCCAAATCACCGGGACAGTCATGAACACTGAAGCTTTCTTT. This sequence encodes CASSQITGTVMNTEAFF.

For the CDR3, the DNA is TGCGCCAGCAGCCAAGATGAGGGATCCTACGAGCAGTACTTC. As protein: CASSQDEGSYEQYF. The chain combines TRBV4-3 with TRBJ2-7, with a possible D match to TRBD2 (5 bases). Trimming removed 0 bases from V and 1 base from J, with 7 bases in between. The CDR3 is 14 residues long. The germline V gene encodes CDR1 LGHNA and CDR2 YSLEER.

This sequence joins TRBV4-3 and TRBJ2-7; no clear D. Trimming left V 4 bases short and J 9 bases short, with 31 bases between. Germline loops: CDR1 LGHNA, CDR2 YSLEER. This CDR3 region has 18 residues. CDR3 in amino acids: CASSPDSTLRVLAMGQYF. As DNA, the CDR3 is TGCGCCAGCAGCCCCGACTCGACCCTCCGGGTCTTAGCAATGGGGCAGTACTTC.

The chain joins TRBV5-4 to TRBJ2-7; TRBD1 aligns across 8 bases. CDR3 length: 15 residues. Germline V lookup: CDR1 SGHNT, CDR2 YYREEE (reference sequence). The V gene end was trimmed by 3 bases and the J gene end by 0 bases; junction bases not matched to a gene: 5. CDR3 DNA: TGTGCCAGCAGCTCCCGGGACAGGAGCTCCTACGAGCAGTACTTC. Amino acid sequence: CASSSRDRSSYEQYF.

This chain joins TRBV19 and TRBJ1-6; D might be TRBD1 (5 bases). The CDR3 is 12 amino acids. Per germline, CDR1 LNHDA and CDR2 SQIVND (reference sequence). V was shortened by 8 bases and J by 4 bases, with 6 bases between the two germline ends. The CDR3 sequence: CASRQYNSPLHF. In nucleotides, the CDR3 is TGTGCCAGTCGACAGTATAATTCACCCCTCCACTTT.

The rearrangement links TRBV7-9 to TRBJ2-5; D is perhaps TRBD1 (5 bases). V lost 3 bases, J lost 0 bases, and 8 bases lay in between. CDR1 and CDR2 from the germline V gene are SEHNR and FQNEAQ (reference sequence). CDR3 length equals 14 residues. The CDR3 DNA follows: TGTGCCAGCAGCTTGCCAGGGTACCAAGAGACCCAGTACTTC. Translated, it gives CASSLPGYQETQYF.

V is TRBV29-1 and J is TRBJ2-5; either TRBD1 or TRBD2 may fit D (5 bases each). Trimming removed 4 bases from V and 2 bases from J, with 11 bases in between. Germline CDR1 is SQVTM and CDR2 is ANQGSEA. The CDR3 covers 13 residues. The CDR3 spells CSVVPWGQETQYF. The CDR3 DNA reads TGCAGCGTTGTACCTTGGGGGCAAGAGACCCAGTACTTC.

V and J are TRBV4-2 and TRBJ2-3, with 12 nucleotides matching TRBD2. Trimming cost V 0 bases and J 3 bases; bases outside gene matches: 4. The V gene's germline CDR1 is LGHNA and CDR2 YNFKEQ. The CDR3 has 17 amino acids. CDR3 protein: CASSQELAGGPTDTQYF. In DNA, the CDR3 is TGTGCCAGCAGCCAAGAGCTAGCGGGGGGGCCAACAGATACGCAGTATTTT.

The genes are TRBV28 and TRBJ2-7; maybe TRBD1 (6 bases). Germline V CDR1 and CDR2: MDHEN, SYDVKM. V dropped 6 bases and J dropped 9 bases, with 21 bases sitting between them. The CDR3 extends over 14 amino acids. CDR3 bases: TGTGCCAGCAGAGTCTCGGACAGCCCTATCGGGCAGTACTTC. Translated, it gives CASRVSDSPIGQYF. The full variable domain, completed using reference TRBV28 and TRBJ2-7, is DVKVTQSSRYLVKRTGEKVFLECVQDMDHENMFWYRQDPGLGLRLIYFSYDVKMKEKGDIPEGYSVSREKKERFSLILESASTNQTSMYLCASRVSDSPIGQYFGPGTRLTVT.

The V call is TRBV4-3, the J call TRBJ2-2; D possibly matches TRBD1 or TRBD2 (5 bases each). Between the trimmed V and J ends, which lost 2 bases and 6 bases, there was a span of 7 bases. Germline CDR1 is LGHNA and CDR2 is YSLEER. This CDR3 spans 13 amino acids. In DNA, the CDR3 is TGCGCCAGCAGCCAATGGGGACCCGGGGAGCTGTTTTTT. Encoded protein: CASSQWGPGELFF.

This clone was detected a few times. As DNA, the CDR3 is TGTGCCAGCAGCGTAGTGTCAGGTCCGGATACGCAGTATTTT. The encoded protein is CASSVVSGPDTQYF. This sequence joins TRBV9 and TRBJ2-3; D is unresolved. CDR3 size: 14 residues. V was trimmed by 0 bases and J by 6 bases, leaving 11 bases between them. In germline, CDR1 is SGDLS, CDR2 YYNGEE.

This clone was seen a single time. The DNA of the CDR3 is TGTGCCAGCAGTTTAAATTCCCTAGCGGGAGTGGGTGAGCAGTTCTTC. It translates to CASSLNSLAGVGEQFF. J is TRBJ2-1 and V is TRBV28; 10 bases match TRBD2. Germline V gene lookup returns CDR1 MDHEN and CDR2 SYDVKM. The CDR3 runs 16 residues. V gave up 2 bases and J gave up 9 bases; unmatched junction bases: 10. The entire variable domain, with the rest obtained from reference TRBV28 and TRBJ2-1, is as follows: DVKVTQSSRYLVKRTGEKVFLECVQDMDHENMFWYRQDPGLGLRLIYFSYDVKMKEKGDIPEGYSVSREKKERFSLILESASTNQTSMYLCASSLNSLAGVGEQFFGPGTRLTVL.

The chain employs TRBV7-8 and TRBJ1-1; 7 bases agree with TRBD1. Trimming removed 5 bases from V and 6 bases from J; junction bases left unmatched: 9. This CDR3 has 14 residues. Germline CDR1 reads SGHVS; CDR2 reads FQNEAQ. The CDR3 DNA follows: TGTGCCAGCAGCGAGGGATTCAGGGGGTCTGAAGCTTTCTTT. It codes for CASSEGFRGSEAFF.

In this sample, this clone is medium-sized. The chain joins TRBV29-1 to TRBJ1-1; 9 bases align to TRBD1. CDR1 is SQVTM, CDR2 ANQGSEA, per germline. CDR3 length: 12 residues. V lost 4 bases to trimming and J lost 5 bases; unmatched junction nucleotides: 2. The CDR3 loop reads CSVGTGVTEAFF. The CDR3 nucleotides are TGCAGCGTTGGGACAGGGGTTACTGAAGCTTTCTTT.

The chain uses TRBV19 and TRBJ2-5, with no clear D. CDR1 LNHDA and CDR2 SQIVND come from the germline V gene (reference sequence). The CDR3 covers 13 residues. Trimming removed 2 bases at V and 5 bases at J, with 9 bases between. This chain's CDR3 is CASSIISGETQYF. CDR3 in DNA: TGTGCCAGTAGTATAATTTCCGGGGAGACCCAGTACTTC.

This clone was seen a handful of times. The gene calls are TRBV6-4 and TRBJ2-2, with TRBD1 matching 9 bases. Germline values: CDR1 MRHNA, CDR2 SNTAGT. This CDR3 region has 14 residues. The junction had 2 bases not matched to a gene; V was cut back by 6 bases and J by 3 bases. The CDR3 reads CASRQGADTGELFF. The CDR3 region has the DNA TGTGCCAGCAGACAGGGGGCGGACACCGGGGAGCTGTTTTTT.

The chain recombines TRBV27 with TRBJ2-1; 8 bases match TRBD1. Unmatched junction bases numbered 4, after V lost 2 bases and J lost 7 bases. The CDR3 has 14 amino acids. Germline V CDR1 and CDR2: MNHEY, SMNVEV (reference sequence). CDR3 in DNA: TGTGCCAGCAGTTTACAGGGGGCTGGGAATGAGCAGTTCTTC. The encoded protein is CASSLQGAGNEQFF.

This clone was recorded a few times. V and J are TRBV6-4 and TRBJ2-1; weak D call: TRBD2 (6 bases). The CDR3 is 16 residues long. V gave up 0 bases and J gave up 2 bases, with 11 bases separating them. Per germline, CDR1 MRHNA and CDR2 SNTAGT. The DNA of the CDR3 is TGTGCCAGCAGTGACTCGGGAGGTGGGGCCTACAATGAGCAGTTCTTC. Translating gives CASSDSGGGAYNEQFF.

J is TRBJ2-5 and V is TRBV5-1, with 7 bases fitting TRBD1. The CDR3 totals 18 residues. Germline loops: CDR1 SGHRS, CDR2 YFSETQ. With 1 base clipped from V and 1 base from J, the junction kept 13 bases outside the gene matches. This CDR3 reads CASSLRQGAILAQETQYF. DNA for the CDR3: TGCGCCAGCAGCTTGCGACAGGGAGCGATTTTGGCCCAAGAGACCCAGTACTTC.